The 25 T cell receptor beta chains reported below all come from one sample, sequenced in a study of Graves' ophthalmopathy and Graves' hyperthyroidism. RNA transcripts served as template for amplifying TCR beta CDR3 sequences. First-round RT-PCR with HTBI primers preceded a second-round multiplex PCR. MiXCR, run by TCRdb on the multiplex PCR reads, gives a single entry per CDR3 protein. The table shows approximately 640,000 distinct CDR3 sequences, with more than 40% occurring only once. The sample taken for sequencing was peripheral blood. The receptors here all came from an adult man with Graves' ophthalmopathy.

This clonotype came up many times. This chain uses TRBV5-1 with TRBJ1-4; TRBD1 matches 10 bases. Per germline, CDR1 SGHRS and CDR2 YFSETQ. This CDR3 has 16 residues. With V trimmed by 0 bases and J by 8 bases, 7 bases remained unmatched. CDR3 sequence (DNA): TGCGCCAGCAGCTTGGGACAGGGGGCGCGAGAAGAAAAACTGTTTTTT. Its translation is CASSLGQGAREEKLFF.

This chain links TRBV18 with TRBJ1-1, with D tentatively TRBD1 (5 bases). CDR1 and CDR2 from the germline V gene are KGHSH and LQKENI. Between the trimmed V and J ends, which lost 2 bases and 7 bases, there was a span of 14 bases. This CDR3 region has 14 residues. The CDR3 nucleotides are TGTGCCAGCTCACCAAGCACGACAGCCATTGAAGCTTTCTTT. Protein sequence: CASSPSTTAIEAFF.

This clonotype was seen many times. J is TRBJ1-3 and V is TRBV5-5; possibly TRBD1 for D (5 bases). This CDR3 region has 16 residues. Germline V lookup: CDR1 SGHKS, CDR2 YYEKEE (reference sequence). With 4 bases removed from V and 4 bases from J, the gap between germline ends came to 18 bases. The DNA of the CDR3 is TGTGCCAGCAGCGCCACCAGGGCCAGTGACGGAAACACCATATATTTT. It yields the protein CASSATRASDGNTIYF.

This chain joins TRBV30 and TRBJ2-6; D is unresolved. Germline CDR1 GTSNPN, CDR2 SVGIG (reference sequence). The length of the CDR3 is 11 residues. Trimming pared 5 bases from V and 13 bases from J, leaving 12 bases between. The DNA of the CDR3 is TGTGCCTGGGACCCAGGTGATGTCCTGACTTTC. Translating it yields CAWDPGDVLTF.

Of note for this clonotype: An end of the junction does not agree with germline; a read error may underlie this. CDR3 protein: CATSERGATGETRYF. DNA of the CDR3: TGTGCCACCAGTGAGCGCGGTGCGACGGGAGAGACCCGGTACTTC. This sequence joins TRBV24-1 and TRBJ2-5, with D tentatively TRBD2 (6 bases). Per the germline V gene, CDR1 is KGHDR and CDR2 is SFDVKD. This CDR3 comprises 15 residues.

This clonotype occurred many times. The chain links TRBV2 to TRBJ2-2; possible D gene TRBD2, 5 bases. Between the trimmed V and J ends, which lost 3 bases and 4 bases, there was a span of 12 bases. The CDR3 consists of 15 residues. Germline V CDR1 and CDR2: SNHLY, FYNNEI. Written as DNA, the CDR3 is TGTGCCAGCAGTGACCGGGGTGGTGTCACCGGGGAGCTGTTTTTT. Its protein is CASSDRGGVTGELFF.

This rearrangement joins TRBV6-6 to TRBJ1-2; no reliable D call. Germline V gene sequence: CDR1 MNHNY, CDR2 SVGAGI (reference sequence). The CDR3 length is 16 residues. V was cut by 5 bases and J by 0 bases, with 16 bases left in between. In nucleotides, the CDR3 is TGTGCCAGCAGTACCCCCTTTACAACGGCTAACTATGGCTACACCTTC. Translating it yields CASSTPFTTANYGYTF.

The sample holds many counts of this clonotype. This rearrangement joins TRBV10-3 to TRBJ2-7, with D perhaps matching TRBD1 or TRBD2 (7 bases each). Germline lookup yields CDR1 ENHRY and CDR2 SYGVKD. Trimming shortened V by 7 bases and J by 0 bases, and 16 bases separated the two germline ends. CDR3 size: 15 residues. CDR3 coding DNA: TGTGCCATCATTGTCCGGGGGGACAGCTCCTACGAGCAGTACTTC. Its protein is CAIIVRGDSSYEQYF.

The V gene is TRBV4-3, the J gene TRBJ2-2; no firm D call. The CDR3 has 14 residues. The V gene's germline CDR1 is LGHNA and CDR2 YSLEER. The V and J ends lost 2 bases and 10 bases respectively, with 14 bases between them. The CDR3 protein is CASSQISRASELFF. The CDR3 DNA reads TGCGCCAGCAGCCAAATTTCTCGAGCGTCGGAGCTGTTTTTT.

This clonotype was seen repeatedly, ten times or more. V is TRBV9 and J is TRBJ2-5; unclear D gene. Germline CDR1 SGDLS, CDR2 YYNGEE. This CDR3 spans 13 amino acids. The V end lost 0 bases, the J end lost 2 bases, and 5 bases lay between the germline ends. CDR3 DNA: TGTGCCAGCAGCGTAGGTCGGCAAGAGACCCAGTACTTC. It yields the protein CASSVGRQETQYF.

In this sample, this clonotype turned up a few times. This chain connects TRBV25-1 to TRBJ2-3, with 8 bases aligning to TRBD2. The CDR3 has 16 residues. V was pared by 3 bases and J by 2 bases, with 7 bases of the junction left unmatched. Germline V gives CDR1 MGHDK, CDR2 SYGVNS. The chain's CDR3 is CASSETSGSSTDTQYF. The CDR3 DNA reads TGTGCCAGCAGTGAGACCAGCGGGAGTTCCACAGATACGCAGTATTTT.

The chain uses TRBV2 and TRBJ2-7; D is ambiguous. The CDR3 sequence is 15 residues long. Looked up from germline, CDR1 is SNHLY and CDR2 is FYNNEI. The germline V and J ends were trimmed by 1 base and 5 bases, with 15 bases remaining between them. The CDR3 here is CASSEVGERGHEQYF. The CDR3 DNA sequence: TGTGCCAGCAGTGAAGTCGGTGAGAGAGGCCACGAGCAGTACTTC.

The V and J genes are TRBV12-5 and TRBJ1-4, with D tentatively TRBD1 (6 bases). The CDR3 contains 14 residues. V gave up 5 bases and J gave up 2 bases, with 9 bases separating them. Germline assignment: CDR1 LGHNT and CDR2 FRNRAP. The CDR3 protein is CASGTGYTNEKLFF. In DNA, the CDR3 is TGTGCTAGTGGTACAGGGTATACTAATGAAAAACTGTTTTTT.

V and J are TRBV5-4 and TRBJ1-1; possibly TRBD1 for D (6 bases). Per germline, CDR1 SGHNT and CDR2 YYREEE (reference sequence). The CDR3 length is 14 residues. V lost 8 bases and J 5 bases, leaving 19 bases between the germline ends. CDR3 sequence (DNA): TGTGCCAGTTCCTGGGGGCCCCTGAGGACTGAAGCTTTCTTT. Residues: CASSWGPLRTEAFF.

This clonotype was picked up a small number of times. The chain joins TRBV5-6 to TRBJ2-7; the D call may be TRBD1 or TRBD2 (5 bases each). CDR1 SGHDT and CDR2 YYEEEE come from the germline V gene. V lost 2 bases and J lost 1, with 19 bases in between. This CDR3 is 17 amino acids long. CDR3 coding DNA: TGTGCCAGCAGCTTACGCCCTGGGACGGCGAAATCCTACGAGCAGTACTTC. Amino acid sequence: CASSLRPGTAKSYEQYF.

The chain employs TRBV5-1 and TRBJ2-7; D is perhaps TRBD1 or TRBD2 (5 bases each). V lost 7 bases and J lost 0, with 17 bases in between. CDR1 and CDR2 from the germline V gene are SGHRS and YFSETQ. The CDR3 contains 15 residues. CDR3 DNA: TGCGCCAGCTCCCCGGGGCCCATATCCTCCTACGAGCAGTACTTC. This codes for CASSPGPISSYEQYF.

This chain joins TRBV29-1 and TRBJ2-1; possibly TRBD1 for D (5 bases). CDR1 SQVTM and CDR2 ANQGSEA come from the germline V gene. Trimming cost V 2 bases and J 4 bases, with 9 bases left between them. The CDR3 contains 13 residues. The CDR3 reads CSVEQGTYNEQFF. In nucleotides, the CDR3 is TGCAGCGTTGAACAGGGCACATACAATGAGCAGTTCTTC.

The V gene is TRBV6-6, the J gene TRBJ2-6; D remains ambiguous. The V gene lost 10 bases and the J gene lost 4 bases, with 11 bases spanning the gap. The CDR3 extends over 13 amino acids. Germline CDR1 MNHNY, CDR2 SVGAGI (reference sequence). The CDR3 region has the DNA TGTGCCACCACGGTCGGGGGGGCCAACGTCCTGACTTTC. Translation: CATTVGGANVLTF.

At least ten counts were recorded for this clonotype. The rearrangement links TRBV20-1 to TRBJ1-2; D is perhaps TRBD1 (5 bases). The CDR3 length is 14 residues. Per the germline V gene, CDR1 is DFQATT and CDR2 is SNEGSKA (reference sequence). V was cut by 3 bases and J by 3 bases, with 14 bases left in between. The CDR3 DNA reads as TGCAGTGCTAGGGATTGGGGCAGGGACTATGGCTACACCTTC. This translates into CSARDWGRDYGYTF.

The table lists this clonotype with many counts. This chain joins TRBV20-1 and TRBJ2-7; 7 nucleotides line up with TRBD2. CDR1 is DFQATT, CDR2 SNEGSKA, per germline (reference sequence). The length of the CDR3 is 13 residues. V shed 7 bases and J 7 bases; nucleotides not matched to a gene: 13. In nucleotides, the CDR3 is TGCAGTGGCGTGCTAGCGGCGGTTAGGGAGCAGTACTTC. Translating gives CSGVLAAVREQYF.

This clonotype showed up many times. The V gene is TRBV24-1, the J gene TRBJ2-5; tentative D call: TRBD1 (5 bases). The CDR3 runs to 11 residues. Germline V gene sequence: CDR1 KGHDR, CDR2 SFDVKD. With 10 bases removed from V and 4 bases from J, the gap between germline ends came to 9 bases. The CDR3 nucleotides read TGTGCCACTCAGGGTAGAGAGACCCAGTACTTC. It yields the protein CATQGRETQYF.

To note about this clonotype: Given a much more abundant clone one base away, this may be a read error. The chain couples TRBV7-2 to TRBJ2-2; a weak D match, TRBD2 (6 bases). The CDR3 consists of 15 residues. Germline CDR1 is SGHTA and CDR2 is FQGNSA. In DNA, the CDR3 is TGTGCCAACAGCTTAACGGGAGTGGATACCGGGGAGCTGTTTTTT. It codes for CANSLTGVDTGELFF.

In its sample, this clonotype was seen many times. The V and J genes are TRBV5-1 and TRBJ1-1; 9 positions match TRBD1. This CDR3 has 15 amino acids. The germline CDR1 and CDR2 sequences are SGHRS and YFSETQ. V was pared by 1 base and J by 7 bases, with 8 bases of the junction left unmatched. The CDR3 coding sequence is TGCGCCAGCAGCTTGTCGCGACAGGGGGAGGTTGAAGCTTTCTTT. This gives the protein CASSLSRQGEVEAFF.

This clonotype was counted at least ten times. The V gene is TRBV7-9, the J gene TRBJ1-3; TRBD1 might be the D (6 bases). This CDR3 has 15 amino acids. The V gene's germline CDR1 is SEHNR and CDR2 FQNEAQ (reference sequence). The V and J ends lost 5 bases and 7 bases respectively, with 18 bases between them. The DNA for the CDR3 is TGTGCCAGCAGCCAAGGACCCGTCGACAGGAACACCATATATTTT. It specifies CASSQGPVDRNTIYF.

This clonotype was detected once. The chain combines TRBV5-6 with TRBJ1-1; D unclear. V was shortened by 3 bases and J by 6 bases, with 12 bases between the two germline ends. The CDR3 contains 13 residues. In germline, CDR1 is SGHDT, CDR2 YYEEEE. For the CDR3, the DNA is TGTGCCAGCAGCTGCGGACCTAGGGCTGAAGCTTTCTTT. Its protein is CASSCGPRAEAFF.